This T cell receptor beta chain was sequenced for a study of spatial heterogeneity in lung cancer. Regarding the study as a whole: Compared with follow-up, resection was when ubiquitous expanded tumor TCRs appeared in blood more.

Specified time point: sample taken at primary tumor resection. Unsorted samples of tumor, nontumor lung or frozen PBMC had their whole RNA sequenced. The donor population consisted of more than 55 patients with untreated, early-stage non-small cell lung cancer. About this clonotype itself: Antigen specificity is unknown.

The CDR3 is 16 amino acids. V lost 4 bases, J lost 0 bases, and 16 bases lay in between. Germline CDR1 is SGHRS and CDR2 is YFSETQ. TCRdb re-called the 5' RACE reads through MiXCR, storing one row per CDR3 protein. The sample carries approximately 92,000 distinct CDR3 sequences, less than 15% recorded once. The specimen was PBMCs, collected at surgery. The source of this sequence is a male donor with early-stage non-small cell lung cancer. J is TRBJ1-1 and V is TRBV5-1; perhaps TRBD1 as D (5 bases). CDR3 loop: CASSPMEAGVNTEAFF. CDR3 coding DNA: TGCGCCAGCAGCCCAATGGAGGCGGGGGTGAACACTGAAGCTTTCTTT.